This is a list of T cell receptor beta chains from one sample in a study of beta chain features in type 1 diabetes. The data were produced by immunoSEQ multiplex PCR, yet TCRdb's version contains in-frame clones alone and is incomplete. This table has 970,000 or so clones, roughly a sixth appearing once. The specimen sequenced was naive CD4+ T cells from blood. These receptors were obtained from a woman aged 18-30 years in good health. The CDR3 runs from the conserved cysteine through the conserved F or W. Fields, in order: V gene, clone size, J gene, D gene, CDR3 protein, CDR3 DNA. D genes are given only for firm matches. Not every row has a clone size; where given, it reads once, few, many or a size class.

>TRBV4-3|NA|TRBJ2-4|TRBD2
CASSQDLTSGAKNIQYF
TGCGCCAGCAGCCAAGATCTGACTAGCGGAGCCAAAAACATTCAGTACTTC
>TRBV30|NA|TRBJ1-1|TRBD1
CAWKSRRDRENTEAFF
TGTGCCTGGAAGTCTCGGCGGGACAGGGAGAACACTGAAGCTTTCTTT
>TRBV3-1/TRBV3-2|NA|TRBJ2-1|NA
CASAHEQFF
TGTGCCAGCGCCCATGAGCAGTTCTTC
>TRBV7-9|NA|TRBJ1-1|NA
CASSLGGGTNTEAFF
TGTGCCAGCAGCTTAGGTGGGGGGACGAACACTGAAGCTTTCTTT
>TRBV21-1|few|TRBJ2-2|NA
CASSKAKNTGELFF
TGTGCCAGCAGCAAAGCAAAGAACACCGGGGAGCTGTTTTTT
>TRBV6-6|few|TRBJ1-5|NA
CASSLFSPGQHQPQHF
TGTGCCAGCAGCCTCTTTAGCCCGGGTCAGCATCAGCCCCAGCATTTT
>TRBV28|few|TRBJ1-5|NA
CASSLWSSDSFGQPQHF
TGTGCCAGCAGTTTATGGTCCTCGGACAGTTTTGGTCAGCCCCAGCATTTT
>TRBV5-1|few|TRBJ2-7|TRBD1
CASSAGQGAYYEQYF
TGCGCCAGCAGCGCGGGACAGGGGGCTTACTACGAGCAGTACTTC
>TRBV2|few|TRBJ2-1|TRBD2
CASSPRTSGSDEQFF
TGTGCCAGCAGCCCAAGGACTAGCGGGAGCGATGAGCAGTTCTTC
>TRBV10-3|once|TRBJ2-1|NA
CAISEVKLRLNEQFF
TGTGCCATCAGTGAAGTCAAGCTCCGCTTAAATGAGCAGTTCTTC